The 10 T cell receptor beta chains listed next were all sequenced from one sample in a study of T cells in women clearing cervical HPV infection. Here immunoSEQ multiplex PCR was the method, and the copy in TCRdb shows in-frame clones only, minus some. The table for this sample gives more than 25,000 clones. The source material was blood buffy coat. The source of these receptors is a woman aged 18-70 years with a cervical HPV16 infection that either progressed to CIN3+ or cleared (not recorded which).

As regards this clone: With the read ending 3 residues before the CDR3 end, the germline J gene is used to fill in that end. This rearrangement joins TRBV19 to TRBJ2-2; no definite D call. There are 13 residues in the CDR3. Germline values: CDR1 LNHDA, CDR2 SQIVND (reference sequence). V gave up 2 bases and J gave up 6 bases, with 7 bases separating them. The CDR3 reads CASSINGPGELFF. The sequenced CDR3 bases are TGTGCCAGTAGTATAAACGGTCCCGGGGAG.

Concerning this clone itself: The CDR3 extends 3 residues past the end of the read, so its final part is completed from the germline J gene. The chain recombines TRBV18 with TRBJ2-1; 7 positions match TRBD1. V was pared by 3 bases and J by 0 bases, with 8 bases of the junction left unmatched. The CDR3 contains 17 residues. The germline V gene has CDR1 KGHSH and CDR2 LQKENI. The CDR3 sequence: CASSPWDSQYSYNEQFF. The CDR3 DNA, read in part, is TGTGCCAGCTCACCCTGGGACAGTCAGTACTCCTACAATGAG.

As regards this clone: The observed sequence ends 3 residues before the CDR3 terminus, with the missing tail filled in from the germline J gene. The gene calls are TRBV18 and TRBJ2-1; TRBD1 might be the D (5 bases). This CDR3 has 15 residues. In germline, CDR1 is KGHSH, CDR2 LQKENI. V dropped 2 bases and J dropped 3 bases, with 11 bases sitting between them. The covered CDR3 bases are TGTGCCAGCTCACCAGGGCCGCAGGGCTACAATGAG. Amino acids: CASSPGPQGYNE. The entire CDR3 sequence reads CASSPGPQGYNEQFF. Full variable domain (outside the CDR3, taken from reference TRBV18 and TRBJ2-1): NAGVMQNPRHLVRRRGQEARLRCSPMKGHSHVYWYRQLPEEGLKFMVYLQKENIIDESGMPKERFSAEFPKEGPSILRIQQVVRGDSAAYFCASSPGPQGYNEQFFGPGTRLTVL.

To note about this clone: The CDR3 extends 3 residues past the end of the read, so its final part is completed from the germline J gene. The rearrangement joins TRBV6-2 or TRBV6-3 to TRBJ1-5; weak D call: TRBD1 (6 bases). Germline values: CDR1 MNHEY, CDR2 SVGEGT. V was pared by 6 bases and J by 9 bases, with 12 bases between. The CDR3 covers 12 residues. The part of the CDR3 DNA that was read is TGTGCCAGCAGCAAACAGGGAAGGCCC. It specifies CASSKQGRP. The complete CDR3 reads CASSKQGRPQHF.

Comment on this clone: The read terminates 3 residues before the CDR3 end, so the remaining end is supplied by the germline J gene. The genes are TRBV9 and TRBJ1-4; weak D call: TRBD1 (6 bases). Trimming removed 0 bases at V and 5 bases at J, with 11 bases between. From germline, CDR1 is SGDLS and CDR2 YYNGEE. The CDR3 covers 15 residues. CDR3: CASSVDSQGNEKLFF. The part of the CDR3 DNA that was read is TGTGCCAGCAGCGTAGATTCTCAGGGGAATGAAAAA. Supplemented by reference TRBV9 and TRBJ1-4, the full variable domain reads DSGVTQTPKHLITATGQRVTLRCSPRSGDLSVYWYQQSLDQGLQFLIQYYNGEERAKGNILERFSAQQFPDLHSELNLSSLELGDSALYFCASSVDSQGNEKLFFGSGTQLSVL.

The CDR3 is CASSLYVAGGRETQYF. CDR3 DNA (partial): TGCGCCAGCAGCTTGTACGTAGCGGGGGGCAGAGAGACC. The rearrangement links TRBV5-1 to TRBJ2-5; 10 bases line up with TRBD2. From the germline J gene comes the end of the CDR3, since the read stops 3 residues before it. The CDR3 contains 16 residues. V lost 1 base to trimming and J lost 4 bases; unmatched junction nucleotides: 7. Germline V gene lookup returns CDR1 SGHRS and CDR2 YFSETQ.

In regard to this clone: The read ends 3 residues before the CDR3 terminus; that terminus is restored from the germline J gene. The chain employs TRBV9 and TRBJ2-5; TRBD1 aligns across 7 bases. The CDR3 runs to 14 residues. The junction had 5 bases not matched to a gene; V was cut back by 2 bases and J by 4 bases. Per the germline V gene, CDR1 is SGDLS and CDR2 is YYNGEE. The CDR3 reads CASSVTGSPETQYF. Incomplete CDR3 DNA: TGTGCCAGCAGCGTGACAGGGTCCCCAGAGACC.

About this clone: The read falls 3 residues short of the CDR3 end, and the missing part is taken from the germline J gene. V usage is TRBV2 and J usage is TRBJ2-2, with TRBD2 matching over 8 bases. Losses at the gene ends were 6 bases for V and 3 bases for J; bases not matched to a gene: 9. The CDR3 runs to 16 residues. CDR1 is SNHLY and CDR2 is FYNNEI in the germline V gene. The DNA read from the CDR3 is TGTGCCAGCAGCCAACAGACTAGCGAATACACCGGGGAG. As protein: CASSQQTSEYTGE. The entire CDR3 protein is CASSQQTSEYTGELFF. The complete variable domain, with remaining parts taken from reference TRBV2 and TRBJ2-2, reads EPEVTQTPSHQVTQMGQEVILRCVPISNHLYFYWYRQILGQKVEFLVSFYNNEISEKSEIFDDQFSVERPDGSNFTLKIRSTKLEDSAMYFCASSQQTSEYTGELFFGEGSRLTVL.

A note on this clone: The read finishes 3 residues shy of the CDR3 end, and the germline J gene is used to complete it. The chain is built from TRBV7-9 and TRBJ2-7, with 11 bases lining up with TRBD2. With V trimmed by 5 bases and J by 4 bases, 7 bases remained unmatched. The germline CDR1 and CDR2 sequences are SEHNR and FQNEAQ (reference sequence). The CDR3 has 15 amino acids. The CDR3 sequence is CASSARLAGKYEQYF. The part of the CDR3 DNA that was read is TGTGCCAGCAGCGCACGACTAGCGGGAAAATACGAG.

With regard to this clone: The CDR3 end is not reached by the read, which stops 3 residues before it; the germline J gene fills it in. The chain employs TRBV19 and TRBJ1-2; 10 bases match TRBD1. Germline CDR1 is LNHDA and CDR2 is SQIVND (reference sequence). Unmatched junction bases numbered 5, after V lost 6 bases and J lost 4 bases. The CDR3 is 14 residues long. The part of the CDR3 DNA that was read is TGTGCCAGTAGAATGACAGGGGGCGCCTATGGC. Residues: CASRMTGGAYG. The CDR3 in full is CASRMTGGAYGYTF.